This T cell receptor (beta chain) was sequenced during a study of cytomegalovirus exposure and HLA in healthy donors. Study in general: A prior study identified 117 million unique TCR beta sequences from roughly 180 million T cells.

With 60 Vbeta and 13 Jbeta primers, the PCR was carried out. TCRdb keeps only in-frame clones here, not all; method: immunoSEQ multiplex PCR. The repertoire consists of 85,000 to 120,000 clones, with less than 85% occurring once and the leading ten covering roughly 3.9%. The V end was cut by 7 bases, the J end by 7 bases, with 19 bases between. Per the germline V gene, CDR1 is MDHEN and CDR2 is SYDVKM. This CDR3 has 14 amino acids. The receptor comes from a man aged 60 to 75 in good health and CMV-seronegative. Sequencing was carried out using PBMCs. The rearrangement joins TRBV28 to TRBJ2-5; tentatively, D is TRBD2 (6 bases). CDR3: CASKMGGGAGTQYF. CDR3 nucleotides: TGTGCCAGCAAGATGGGGGGAGGTGCTGGGACCCAGTACTTC.